The 4 T cell receptor beta chains below all came from one sample that was sequenced in a study of cytomegalovirus exposure and HLA in healthy donors. PCR was performed using 60 Vbeta and 13 Jbeta primers. Data came from immunoSEQ multiplex PCR; TCRdb stores just in-frame clones and leaves some out. The sample carries 65,000 or so clones, approximately 78% recorded once. The sample consisted of PBMCs. These receptors all stem from a girl aged 10-17 years in good health and CMV-seropositive.

V is TRBV28 and J is TRBJ1-4; D call uncertain. V was pared by 5 bases and J by 5 bases, with 12 bases between. The CDR3 is made up of 14 amino acids. The V gene's germline CDR1 is MDHEN and CDR2 SYDVKM. This chain's CDR3 is CASSPAPGNEKLFF. The CDR3 DNA is TGTGCCAGCAGTCCGGCCCCAGGAAATGAAAAACTGTTTTTT.

This chain links TRBV10-3 with TRBJ2-3; 9 bases are a match to TRBD1. Per the germline V gene, CDR1 is ENHRY and CDR2 is SYGVKD. V was clipped by 9 bases and J by 4 bases; unmatched bases: 2. This CDR3 is 12 amino acids long. The CDR3 bases are TGTGCCATACAGGGGGCCCCAGATACGCAGTATTTT. This codes for CAIQGAPDTQYF.

This sequence joins TRBV28 and TRBJ2-1, with D perhaps matching TRBD1 (6 bases). The V end was cut by 5 bases, the J end by 8 bases, with 16 bases between. The CDR3 has 14 residues. Germline CDR1 MDHEN, CDR2 SYDVKM. CDR3 amino acids: CASSLPTGMDEQFF. The DNA of the CDR3 is TGTGCCAGCAGTCTTCCGACAGGTATGGATGAGCAGTTCTTC.

The chain is built from TRBV10-3 and TRBJ2-5; possibly TRBD2 for D (6 bases). The V and J ends lost 4 bases and 5 bases respectively, with 11 bases between them. Germline V gene data show CDR1 as ENHRY and CDR2 as SYGVKD. CDR3 length equals 13 residues. The CDR3: CAISATGGETQYF. The DNA of the CDR3 is TGTGCCATCAGTGCTACCGGAGGGGAGACCCAGTACTTC.